These 17 T cell receptor beta chains were sequenced from one sample in a study of OX40 agonist ivuxolimab in advanced cancers. Libraries were prepared by immunoSEQ multiplex PCR; TCRdb keeps only in-frame clonotypes and omits some of them. The sample lists tens of thousands of clones; roughly 87% were seen once. The specimen was CD4+ or CD8+ T cells sorted from blood, collected in a trial of the OX40 agonist ivuxolimab. Source of these receptors: an adult with an advanced solid tumor such as melanoma, head and neck, liver or kidney cancer.

The chain carries TRBV28 and TRBJ1-5; 10 bases match TRBD1. The V gene's germline CDR1 is MDHEN and CDR2 SYDVKM. V trimming: 5 bases; J trimming: 7 bases; junction bases outside the gene matches: 8. The CDR3 spans 15 residues. CDR3 sequence (DNA): TGTGCCAGCAGTGCATTGACAGGGGGCTGGCAGCCCCAGCATTTT. Its translation: CASSALTGGWQPQHF.

This clone came up once. The chain uses TRBV9 and TRBJ2-5; TRBD1 matches at 10 bases. In germline, CDR1 is SGDLS, CDR2 YYNGEE. J lost 11 bases, V lost 3 bases, and 10 bases had no gene match. The CDR3 is made up of 14 amino acids. The CDR3 DNA reads TGTGCCAGCAGCGCATCCGGGACAGGGGTTAGGCAGTACTTC. Translating gives CASSASGTGVRQYF.

The V gene is TRBV5-1, the J gene TRBJ1-1; D ambiguous. The CDR3 loop spans 14 amino acids. Trimming removed 0 bases at V and 7 bases at J, with 13 bases between. Germline CDR1 is SGHRS and CDR2 is YFSETQ. CDR3 amino acids: CASSLANRANEAFF. The CDR3 coding sequence is TGCGCCAGCAGCTTGGCCAACCGGGCCAATGAAGCTTTCTTT.

The V gene is TRBV5-1, the J gene TRBJ2-7; 9 positions match TRBD1. The CDR3 loop spans 15 amino acids. CDR1 SGHRS and CDR2 YFSETQ come from the germline V gene. V shed 2 bases and J 2 bases; nucleotides not matched to a gene: 5. Here the CDR3 reads CASSLTGTGPYEQYF. CDR3 nucleotides: TGCGCCAGCAGCTTAACCGGGACAGGGCCCTACGAGCAGTACTTC.

This rearrangement joins TRBV18 to TRBJ1-1, with D maybe TRBD1 (6 bases). Trimming took 0 bases from V and 3 from J, leaving 14 bases between them. CDR3 length: 16 residues. CDR1 and CDR2 (germline): KGHSH, LQKENI. CDR3 sequence: CASSPPSGGRYTEAFF. DNA of the CDR3: TGTGCCAGCTCACCACCTTCCGGGGGGCGATACACTGAAGCTTTCTTT.

The chain links TRBV5-1 to TRBJ2-3, with 8 positions matching TRBD1. Germline lookup yields CDR1 SGHRS and CDR2 YFSETQ. V trimming: 4 bases; J trimming: 3 bases; junction bases outside the gene matches: 13. The CDR3 contains 17 residues. This chain's CDR3 is CASSPRTLTGGTDTQYF. As DNA, the CDR3 is TGCGCCAGCAGCCCCAGAACCCTTACAGGGGGGACAGATACGCAGTATTTT.

The chain employs TRBV19 and TRBJ2-1; TRBD2 aligns across 14 bases. Looked up from germline, CDR1 is LNHDA and CDR2 is SQIVND (reference sequence). The CDR3 loop spans 16 amino acids. Trimming cost V 5 bases and J 5 bases; bases outside gene matches: 5. The CDR3 nucleotides are TGTGCCAGTAGTCCACGACTAGCGGGAGGGCACAATGAGCAGTTCTTC. This encodes CASSPRLAGGHNEQFF.

CDR3 loop: CASSPGTVNTEAFF. The CDR3 DNA follows: TGTGCCAGCAGCCCCGGGACAGTGAACACTGAAGCTTTCTTT. The chain couples TRBV7-6 to TRBJ1-1; 7 bases agree with TRBD1. The CDR3 is 14 residues long. Germline lookup yields CDR1 SGHVS and CDR2 FNYEAQ. The J segment lost 0 bases and the V segment lost 5 bases, leaving 3 bases of the junction unmatched. The variable domain in full, with the rest retrieved from reference TRBV7-6 and TRBJ1-1, is GAGVSQSPRYKVTKRGQDVALRCDPISGHVSLYWYRQALGQGPEFLTYFNYEAQQDKSGLPNDRFSAERPEGSISTLTIQRTEQRDSAMYRCASSPGTVNTEAFFGQGTRLTVV.

The chain employs TRBV7-9 and TRBJ2-7; 12 bases match TRBD2. The V gene's germline CDR1 is SEHNR and CDR2 FQNEAQ (reference sequence). The length of the CDR3 is 15 residues. Trimming removed 3 bases from V and 5 bases from J; junction bases left unmatched: 5. The CDR3 DNA follows: TGTGCCAGCAGCTTTACTAGCGGGAGGTTCCACGAGCAGTACTTC. Protein: CASSFTSGRFHEQYF.

V usage is TRBV11-2 and J usage is TRBJ1-2; the match to TRBD1 covers 8 bases. There are 13 residues in the CDR3. V shed 5 bases, J shed 7 bases, and the junction held 6 bases outside the gene matches. Germline loops: CDR1 SGHAT, CDR2 FQNNGV. CDR3 coding DNA: TGTGCCAGCAGCACCCGGACAGGGTTTGGCTACACCTTC. Translation gives CASSTRTGFGYTF. Full variable domain (outside the CDR3, taken from reference TRBV11-2 and TRBJ1-2): EAGVAQSPRYKIIEKRQSVAFWCNPISGHATLYWYQQILGQGPKLLIQFQNNGVVDDSQLPKDRFSAERLKGVDSTLKIQPAKLEDSAVYLCASSTRTGFGYTFGSGTRLTVV.

The chain links TRBV10-2 to TRBJ2-1; possibly TRBD2 for D (6 bases). V lost 6 bases, J lost 0 bases, and 9 bases lay in between. This CDR3 has 14 amino acids. The V gene's germline CDR1 is WSHSY and CDR2 SAAADI. CDR3 loop: CASSWGGSYNEQFF. DNA of the CDR3: TGCGCCAGCAGCTGGGGAGGCTCCTACAATGAGCAGTTCTTC.

V and J are TRBV5-4 and TRBJ1-1; weak D call: TRBD1 (6 bases). Germline loops: CDR1 SGHNT, CDR2 YYREEE (reference sequence). This CDR3 spans 14 amino acids. V was pared by 2 bases and J by 1 base, with 9 bases between. The CDR3 nucleotides read TGTGCCAGCAGCTTTGGGGGCCCGAACACTGAAGCTTTCTTT. Translated: CASSFGGPNTEAFF.

CDR3 bases: TGTGCCAGCAGCTTACGCTGGGACAGGGCTATGGTAGGATCACCCCTCCACTTT. It specifies CASSLRWDRAMVGSPLHF. This chain connects TRBV11-3 to TRBJ1-6, with 9 bases matching TRBD1. The CDR3 sequence is 18 residues long. Per germline, CDR1 SGHNT and CDR2 YENEEA. The V gene end was trimmed by 2 bases and the J gene end by 10 bases; junction bases not matched to a gene: 15.

The chain has TRBV5-1 and TRBJ2-3; tentative D call: TRBD2 (6 bases). The CDR3 consists of 14 residues. V shed 5 bases and J shed 3 bases, with 13 bases lying between them. CDR1 and CDR2 from the germline V gene are SGHRS and YFSETQ. CDR3 sequence (DNA): TGCGCCAGCAGGGGGGGAAGAATTACAGATACGCAGTATTTT. It encodes CASRGGRITDTQYF. Combining the CDR3 with reference TRBV5-1 and TRBJ2-3 gives the whole variable domain KAGVTQTPRYLIKTRGQQVTLSCSPISGHRSVSWYQQTPGQGLQFLFEYFSETQRNKGNFPGRFSGRQFSNSRSEMNVSTLELGDSALYLCASRGGRITDTQYFGPGTRLTVL.

On this clone: Other nucleotide sequences from this sample produce the same CDR3. The V and J genes are TRBV19 and TRBJ2-1; 7 positions match TRBD1. The junction had 5 bases not matched to a gene; V was cut back by 2 bases and J by 4 bases. In germline, CDR1 is LNHDA, CDR2 SQIVND (reference sequence). The CDR3 has 15 amino acids. The CDR3 nucleotides read TGTGCCAGTAGTATAAGACAGGGCCGTTACAATGAGCAGTTCTTC. Amino acids: CASSIRQGRYNEQFF.

V gene TRBV15 combines with J gene TRBJ2-5; possible D gene TRBD1, 6 bases. V shed 0 bases and J shed 4 bases, with 12 bases lying between them. The germline CDR1 and CDR2 sequences are LNHNV and YYDKDF (reference sequence). This CDR3 spans 15 amino acids. CDR3 residues: CATSRDLTGIETQYF. CDR3 coding DNA: TGTGCCACCAGCAGAGACTTAACAGGGATAGAGACCCAGTACTTC.

The genes are TRBV27 and TRBJ1-6; TRBD1 matches 7 bases. The CDR3 sequence is 16 residues long. The germline gives CDR1 MNHEY, CDR2 SMNVEV (reference sequence). V was clipped by 6 bases and J by 4 bases; unmatched bases: 9. CDR3 in amino acids: CASSLLPGQYNSPLHF. The CDR3 nucleotides are TGTGCCAGCAGCCTATTACCGGGACAGTATAATTCACCCCTCCACTTT.